These T cell receptor beta chains were read from a single sample in a study of blood T cell repertoires in COVID-19. Clones were sequenced by immunoSEQ multiplex PCR, and TCRdb holds only the in-frame ones, with some missing. The data show approximately 280,000 clones, 80% to 85% seen once. The sequenced material came from PBMCs or T cells enriched from blood (not recorded which). Receptor source: a man aged 40-50 years who had been exposed to COVID-19. The CDR3 runs from the conserved cysteine through the conserved F or W. D genes are given only for firm matches. Expanded clones get a size class; other rows say once, few or many, or leave the size out.

CDR3 DNA	CDR3 protein	V gene	D gene	J gene	clone size
TGTGCCAGCAGCTTTGCCTTGGAGGGTGGAGAAGGAGAATTCTTC	CASSFALEGGEGEFF	TRBV5-6	.	TRBJ2-1	.
TGTGCCAGCTTACAGGGGACGGATGGCTACACCTTC	CASLQGTDGYTF	TRBV7-9	TRBD1	TRBJ1-2	.
TGTGCCTGGACCCAGGGTTCGCCTAGCGCTCCTACGGAGCAGTTCTTC	CAWTQGSPSAPTEQFF	TRBV30	.	TRBJ2-1	.
TGTGCCTGGAGTGCCGGGACAGGAAAGTCACCCCTCCACTTT	CAWSAGTGKSPLHF	TRBV30	TRBD1	TRBJ1-6	.
TGTGCCAGCAGCTCAAGCGGGAGCTTTACCGAGACCCAGTACTTC	CASSSSGSFTETQYF	TRBV7-8	TRBD2	TRBJ2-5	.
TGCGCCAGCAGCTTGGCCGGTCGTCTTGGTGGAAACACCATATATTTT	CASSLAGRLGGNTIYF	TRBV5-1	.	TRBJ1-3	.
TGTGCCAGCAGTCAGACTACCGTGCCAGCCCTCCACTTT	CASSQTTVPALHF	TRBV12-3/TRBV12-4	.	TRBJ1-6	few
TGCGCCAGCAGCGTCCCAGGGCAATATGGCTACACCTTC	CASSVPGQYGYTF	TRBV5-1	.	TRBJ1-2	.
TGTGCCAGCTCACCACGACAGGGGGGTGATGAGCAGTTCTTC	CASSPRQGGDEQFF	TRBV18	TRBD1	TRBJ2-1	.
TGTGCTAGTGGTTTAGGATCTAGTAGACGGCAGTTCTTC	CASGLGSSRRQFF	TRBV12-5	.	TRBJ2-1	once
TGTGCCAGCAGTGAAGAGGGTAGGGGGACTGAAAAACTGTTTTTT	CASSEEGRGTEKLFF	TRBV2	.	TRBJ1-4	few
TGTGCCAGCACCCAGGGTAATGGCTACACCTTC	CASTQGNGYTF	TRBV6-5	.	TRBJ1-2	.
TGCGCCAGCAGCTGGCCTCTAGCGGGCACCTACGAGCAGTACTTC	CASSWPLAGTYEQYF	TRBV5-1	TRBD2	TRBJ2-7	.
TGTGCCAGCAGGTTGGGGGACAGGGGCGGTGAGCAGTTCTTC	CASRLGDRGGEQFF	TRBV9	TRBD1	TRBJ2-1	once